These T cell receptor beta chains were read from a single sample in a study. TCRdb re-analysed the 5' RACE reads in MiXCR, keeping a single row per CDR3 protein. The table has tens of thousands of distinct CDR3 sequences, roughly 29% seen once; the top ten hold roughly 3.7%. Source material: memory CD4+ T cells sorted from a lymph node. The receptor source for this set is a female donor with breast cancer. CDR3s include the opening cysteine and the closing phenylalanine or tryptophan. The order of the fields is D gene, clone size, V gene, J gene, CDR3 protein, CDR3 DNA. A D gene is named only where the DNA matches it firmly. A row's size may be missing; if present it is once, few, many or a size class.

>TRBD1|NA|TRBV12-3/TRBV12-4|TRBJ2-7
CASSFLGQGFHEQYF
TGTGCCAGCAGTTTTCTCGGACAGGGTTTTCACGAGCAGTACTTC
>TRBD2|NA|TRBV4-1|TRBJ2-5
CASSQDLASGFQETQYF
TGCGCCAGCAGCCAAGATTTGGCTAGCGGGTTCCAAGAGACCCAGTACTTC
>NA|few|TRBV5-1|TRBJ1-6
CASSRGGVNSPLHF
TGCGCCAGCAGCCGAGGAGGCGTTAATTCACCCCTCCACTTT
>NA|few|TRBV7-6|TRBJ1-1
CASSLWTNTEAFF
TGTGCCAGCAGCCTATGGACGAACACTGAAGCTTTCTTT
>TRBD1|many|TRBV12-3/TRBV12-4|TRBJ1-6
CASSLDRGNSPLHF
TGTGCCAGCAGTTTGGACAGGGGAAACTCACCCCTCCACTTT
>NA|NA|TRBV20-1|TRBJ2-7
CSASRSVATYEQYF
TGCAGTGCTAGCCGATCTGTAGCGACCTACGAGCAGTACTTC
>NA|NA|TRBV9|TRBJ2-7
CASSVGGREYEQYF
TGTGCCAGCAGCGTAGGTGGAAGGGAGTACGAGCAGTACTTC
>NA|NA|TRBV20-1|TRBJ1-4
CSALPPATNEKLFF
TGCAGTGCCCTCCCTCCTGCAACTAATGAAAAACTGTTTTTT
>NA|few|TRBV7-2|TRBJ1-1
CASSFARGGTEAFF
TGTGCCAGCAGCTTCGCCAGGGGCGGCACTGAAGCTTTCTTT
>NA|few|TRBV5-6|TRBJ2-5
CASSFWGEETQYF
TGTGCCAGCAGCTTTTGGGGAGAAGAGACCCAGTACTTC
>NA|NA|TRBV7-9|TRBJ2-2
CASSSQGKGNTGELFF
TGTGCCAGCAGCTCGCAGGGTAAAGGGAACACCGGGGAGCTGTTTTTT
>NA|few|TRBV5-1|TRBJ2-5
CASSLDRRETQYF
TGCGCCAGCAGCTTGGACCGGCGGGAGACCCAGTACTTC
>NA|few|TRBV12-3/TRBV12-4|TRBJ2-2
CASSLQGLNTGELFF
TGTGCCAGCAGTCTGCAGGGTCTGAACACCGGGGAGCTGTTTTTT
>NA|NA|TRBV5-1|TRBJ2-7
CASSLSVSKYEQYF
TGCGCCAGCAGCTTGTCGGTTTCGAAGTACGAGCAGTACTTC